This note documents a single TCR beta chain sequence. The specificity of this receptor is unknown. No clone much larger than this one lies a single base away; base qualities are absent. The record originates from a study of blood T cell repertoires in COVID-19 (dated by TCRdb to about 2020). Study-wide context: Samples covering the acute and convalescent phases of COVID-19 were provided by collaborators in the United States, Italy and Spain. The prospective study material was composed of cDNA or gDNA derived from T cells, B-cell-depleted T cells, or PBMCs. Deeply sampled blood TCRbeta repertoires from subjects exposed to, actively infected with, or recovered from COVID-19 were included in the dataset. The repertoires were made available in a free public database intended to serve as a resource for research on the immune response to SARS-CoV-2. The samples were drawn from the first 160 participants of the ongoing ImmuneRACE study and from about 1,200 subjects provided by 6 global collaborators. Nearly every sample came with metadata listing a de-identified subject ID, COVID-19 status, age in years and sex. Where available, HLA class I and class II types were obtained from metadata supplied by the sample provider rather than from assay-based typing.

TCRbeta CDR3 regions were amplified from genomic DNA by means of the immunoSEQ Assay, a bias-controlled multiplex PCR. The study's own analysis went as follows. Within the assay, amplification of reference gene primers was used to estimate how many nucleated cells each sample contained. Sequence reads were collapsed and filtered to measure the absolute abundance of every unique TCRbeta CDR3 rearrangement. For each sample, productive Simpson clonality was calculated as the square root of Simpson's diversity index across productive rearrangements. TCRdb took over this immuneACCESS table, retaining in-frame rearrangements with V and J assigned. Such tables are incomplete; in checked studies, under half of the missing clones stem from an unresolved V gene, and the remainder is unexplained. The V and J calls and the clone size are those of that table, but D and trimming were determined from the DNA. Here the sample has about 370,000 clones; around 91% occur a single time. The ten largest clones represent around 7% of the sample.

On the study overall, not on this receptor specifically: How much clinical and demographic metadata was included differed by source and by participant, and the metadata was provided uncurated.

The collaborating institutions used their own protocols to collect whole blood in K2EDTA tubes. Collaborator samples were shipped for TCRbeta analysis as frozen whole blood, isolated PBMCs, or DNA extracted from either sample type. The CDR3 sequence holds 15 residues, the cysteine and phenylalanine included. Only the CDR3 DNA stays, 45 bases, in frame from base 1. Looking up the germline V gene yields CDR1 SQVTM and CDR2 ANQGSEA. V lost 1 base and J lost 0 bases; the stretch between them is 9 bases long. Sequences were obtained from peripheral blood. The receptor chain draws on TRBV29-1 and TRBJ2-2, with the D gene not clear enough to name. The receptor's source is a young man with active or convalescent COVID-19. The DNA sequence is given as TGCAGCGTTGAAGCTGGTAACTCGAACACCGGGGAGCTGTTTTTT. This sequence encodes CSVEAGNSNTGELFF.